The 17 T cell receptor beta chains presented below share a single source sample, sequenced in a study of tumor-infiltrating lymphocytes in primary liver carcinoma. The investigators made TCR beta cDNA from roughly 0.45 ug total RNA, using a constant-region primer. Nested multiplex PCR, run for three rounds with slightly modified ARM-PCR, yielded TCR beta libraries. Rounds one and two of PCR, each of 10 cycles, were primed with TRBV1-TRBV30 forward primers and a C-beta reverse primer. From the multiplex PCR reads, TCRdb called clonotypes with MiXCR, one entry per CDR3 protein. The profile shows under 200,000 distinct CDR3 sequences, 85% of them singletons. Unsorted bulk tissue of about 20-31 mg yielded co-extracted RNA and DNA. Sequenced sample: tumor tissue from primary liver carcinoma. All receptors derive from a man between 40 and 49 years old with primary liver carcinoma and hepatitis B virus infection.

This rearrangement joins TRBV11-1 to TRBJ1-6; D unresolved. Germline V gene data show CDR1 as SGHAT and CDR2 as FQDESV (reference sequence). The CDR3 totals 13 residues. This CDR3 is CSSSRTLVSPLHF. CDR3 sequence (DNA): TGTTCAAGCAGCCGGACGCTGGTTTCACCCCTCCACTTT.

With respect to this clonotype: A read error is likely, as this CDR3 ends without the conserved phenylalanine or tryptophan. This chain connects TRBV6-6 to TRBJ2-3; D possibly corresponds to TRBD1 (5 bases). This CDR3 contains 14 residues. Germline lookup yields CDR1 MNHNY and CDR2 SVGAGI (reference sequence). Trimming shortened V by 5 bases and J by 5 bases, and 14 bases separated the two germline ends. Here the CDR3 DNA reads TGTGCCAGCAGTCGGAATAGCCAGGGAGATACGCAGTATATT. Residues: CASSRNSQGDTQYI.

This clonotype was detected many times. V gene TRBV6-2 or TRBV6-3 combines with J gene TRBJ2-5; D may be TRBD2 (6 bases). The CDR3 covers 14 residues. V gave up 2 bases and J gave up 2 bases, with 9 bases separating them. The germline gives CDR1 MNHEY, CDR2 SVGEGT. Here the CDR3 reads CASSYGGTQETQYF. The CDR3 bases are TGTGCCAGCAGTTACGGCGGGACTCAAGAGACCCAGTACTTC.

Only a few counts were recorded for this clonotype. V usage is TRBV19 and J usage is TRBJ2-7, with 10 positions matching TRBD2. Per the germline V gene, CDR1 is LNHDA and CDR2 is SQIVND (reference sequence). CDR3 length equals 14 residues. J lost 4 bases, V lost 4 bases, and 4 bases had no gene match. CDR3 loop: CASSTSGSSYEQYF. The CDR3 region has the DNA TGTGCCAGTAGTACTAGCGGGAGTAGTTACGAGCAGTACTTC.

This clonotype has a count of ten or more. V usage is TRBV29-1 and J usage is TRBJ1-1, with D uncertain. Germline V CDR1 and CDR2: SQVTM, ANQGSEA. V was trimmed by 3 bases and J by 3 bases, leaving 5 bases between them. There are 11 residues in the CDR3. The CDR3 DNA reads TGCAGCGTTGATCCGGACACTGAAGCTTTCTTT. Encoded protein: CSVDPDTEAFF.

This clonotype has a count of ten or more. J is TRBJ1-2 and V is TRBV10-3; possibly TRBD1 for D (5 bases). The CDR3 runs to 13 residues. The V and J ends lost 7 bases and 2 bases respectively, with 11 bases between them. The germline V gene has CDR1 ENHRY and CDR2 SYGVKD. The CDR3 here is CAIKGDANYGYTF. CDR3 sequence (DNA): TGTGCCATCAAAGGGGATGCGAACTATGGCTACACCTTC.

As for this clonotype: Germline and junction disagree at one end, which may indicate a read error. J is TRBJ1-5 and V is TRBV11-3, with a weak D call TRBD1 (6 bases). The CDR3 spans 15 residues. Germline V gives CDR1 SGHNT, CDR2 YENEEA. For the CDR3, the DNA is TGTACCAGCAGCTTATATCTGGGGGCGGCTCAGCCCCAGCATTTT. Translating gives CTSSLYLGAAQPQHF.

This sequence joins TRBV6-2 or TRBV6-3 and TRBJ2-1, with no clear D. CDR3 length: 16 residues. Germline V CDR1 and CDR2: MNHEY, SVGEGT. V was clipped by 4 bases and J by 5 bases, with 18 bases between them. As DNA, the CDR3 is TGTGCCAGCAGTTTCCCTCGAGCGTTGGACCACAATGAGCAGTTCTTC. Residues: CASSFPRALDHNEQFF.

Points on this clonotype: This CDR3 is missing its conserved last phenylalanine or tryptophan, likely due to a read error. The limits of the CDR3 on the DNA are not certain, so only TCRdb's listed CDR3 is given. V is TRBV29-1 and J is TRBJ1-2; no check of the table's D call, TRBD1, against the DNA was made. The CDR3 spans 13 amino acids, including both terminal residues. The germline V gene encodes CDR1 SQVTM and CDR2 ANQGSEA. This CDR3 reads CSVRSGGVYGYTL.

Notes on this clonotype: A read error is likely, as this CDR3 ends without the conserved phenylalanine or tryptophan. The CDR3 sequence: CVSSLRPYNEQFS. DNA of the CDR3: TGTGTCAGCAGTTTAAGACCGTACAATGAGCAGTTCTCC. The chain is built from TRBV12-3 or TRBV12-4 and TRBJ2-1; D ambiguous. The CDR3 extends over 13 amino acids.

About this clonotype: Without the conserved terminal phenylalanine or tryptophan, this CDR3 likely stems from a read error. This rearrangement joins TRBV5-5 to TRBJ2-1; 10 bases are shared with TRBD2. The CDR3 has 17 residues. J lost 7 bases, V lost 4 bases, and 14 bases had no gene match. Germline V gene sequence: CDR1 SGHKS, CDR2 YYEKEE (reference sequence). For the CDR3, the DNA is TGTGCCAGCAGCCGGGCTCTTGGCCTAGCGGGAGAAAATGAGCAGTTCTCC. This codes for CASSRALGLAGENEQFS.

With regard to this clonotype: The CDR3 carries no conserved terminal phenylalanine or tryptophan, so it likely arises from a read error. The rearrangement uses TRBV4-3 and TRBJ2-1; the D gene is possibly TRBD2 (6 bases). CDR1 and CDR2 (germline): LGHNA, YSLEER. The CDR3 is 16 amino acids. The CDR3 here is CASNQGRSGFHNEQFL. CDR3 sequence (DNA): TGCGCCAGCAACCAAGGTAGGAGCGGGTTTCACAATGAGCAGTTCCTC.

Notes on this clonotype: Compared with germline, one end of the junction differs, possibly owing to a read error. This chain links TRBV4-1 with TRBJ1-2, with D possibly TRBD1 on 5 matching bases. The CDR3 length is 13 residues. Germline V gene sequence: CDR1 MGHRA, CDR2 YSYEKL. The CDR3 reads CASSQEGDYGYIF. CDR3 nucleotide sequence: TGCGCCAGCAGCCAAGAAGGGGATTATGGCTACATCTTC.

The rearrangement links TRBV6-6 to TRBJ1-5; D is perhaps TRBD1 (5 bases). The CDR3 spans 16 residues. Germline CDR1 reads MNHNY; CDR2 reads SVGAGI (reference sequence). The V end lost 7 bases, the J end lost 10 bases, and 26 bases lay between the germline ends. CDR3 nucleotides: TGTGCCAGCACCCAGAGCCGAGACTGCCTAGGACAACCCCAGCATTTT. It encodes CASTQSRDCLGQPQHF.

This clonotype turned up a few times. The junction shows a germline mismatch at one end, possibly a read error. This rearrangement joins TRBV11-1 to TRBJ2-3; 7 nucleotides align to TRBD2. The V gene's germline CDR1 is SGHAT and CDR2 FQDESV (reference sequence). There are 17 residues in the CDR3. CDR3 DNA: TGTGCCAGCAGCTTAGTTCGGACTAGTGGGTCCACAGATACGCAATATTTT. Its protein product is CASSLVRTSGSTDTQYF.

To note about this clonotype: A much larger clone lies a single base off, so this may be a read error. The chain joins TRBV30 to TRBJ2-7, with D tentatively TRBD1 (6 bases). Germline V gene sequence: CDR1 GTSNPN, CDR2 SVGIG (reference sequence). CDR3 length: 12 residues. The CDR3 protein is CAWTGALYERYF. As DNA, the CDR3 is TGTGCCTGGACAGGGGCCCTCTACGAGCGGTACTTC.

By sample share, this clonotype is large. The CDR3 is CASKPSTDTQYF. Written as DNA, the CDR3 is TGTGCCAGCAAGCCCAGCACAGATACGCAGTATTTT. The chain recombines TRBV6-1 with TRBJ2-3, with D unresolved. The CDR3 spans 12 residues. Germline CDR1 is MNHNS and CDR2 is SASEGT. The V end lost 7 bases, the J end lost 0 bases, and 5 bases lay between the germline ends.